This TCR beta chain was identified in a study of T cell changes during pregnancy in multiple sclerosis. The CDR3 runs 14 residues. The germline gives CDR1 MGHRA, CDR2 YSYEKL. V shed 0 bases and J shed 7 bases, with 10 bases lying between them. The method was immunoSEQ multiplex PCR; TCRdb's version includes in-frame clones alone and lacks a portion of them. This sample has approximately 89,000 clones; 94% occur once, and the top ten carry more than 1.5%. This receptor was obtained from a female donor in good health, enrolled as a control in a pregnancy study. The input for sequencing was peripheral blood, taken after pregnancy. The rearrangement uses TRBV4-1 and TRBJ2-1; D possibly corresponds to TRBD2 (5 bases). Here the CDR3 reads CASSQDPGGNEQFF. Written as DNA, the CDR3 is TGCGCCAGCAGCCAAGATCCGGGCGGGAATGAGCAGTTCTTC.